One and the same sample provided the 12 T cell receptor beta chains below, sequenced in a study of shared clonotypes between healthy human individuals. Using immunoSEQ multiplex PCR, the repertoire was profiled, and TCRdb retains in-frame clones only, with some absent. The sample carries about 1.5 million clones, 95% to 99% recorded once. The sequencing input was naive CD4+ T cells sorted from blood. This sample's subset: CD45RA+ positively selected. All receptors derive from a man aged 30-40 years in good health.

This chain uses TRBV5-1 with TRBJ2-7; possibly TRBD1 or TRBD2 for D (5 bases each). The length of the CDR3 is 14 residues. The germline V gene has CDR1 SGHRS and CDR2 YFSETQ. Trimming took 0 bases from V and 5 from J, leaving 12 bases between them. CDR3 bases: TGCGCCAGCAGCTTGGGAGGGGTCGGCAACGAGCAGTACTTC. Translation: CASSLGGVGNEQYF.

A word on this clone: The sample carries other DNA sequences with the same CDR3. The J gene is TRBJ2-7, the V gene TRBV19; D is undetermined. The CDR3 has 13 amino acids. Trimming cost V 4 bases and J 0 bases, with 7 bases left between them. In germline, CDR1 is LNHDA, CDR2 SQIVND (reference sequence). The CDR3 protein is CASSRASSYEQYF. Here the CDR3 DNA reads TGTGCCAGTAGTAGAGCCAGCTCCTACGAGCAGTACTTC.

The rearrangement links TRBV7-9 to TRBJ2-7; 8 nucleotides agree with TRBD1. Trimming at V came to 1 base and at J to 5 bases, leaving 7 bases not matched to a gene. Germline CDR1 is SEHNR and CDR2 is FQNEAQ (reference sequence). This CDR3 comprises 15 residues. Here the CDR3 DNA reads TGTGCCAGCAGCTTAGTTGGACCAGGGGGCAACGAGCAGTACTTC. Translating gives CASSLVGPGGNEQYF.

The chain uses TRBV30 and TRBJ1-5, with TRBD1 matching 7 bases. The V gene's germline CDR1 is GTSNPN and CDR2 SVGIG (reference sequence). The CDR3 covers 14 residues. After removal of 3 bases from V and 4 bases from J, the junction contained 6 bases not matched to a gene. CDR3 amino acids: CAWRPGQMNQPQHF. CDR3 nucleotide sequence: TGTGCCTGGAGACCGGGACAGATGAATCAGCCCCAGCATTTT.

The chain is built from TRBV4-1 and TRBJ1-1; D unclear. The germline V gene has CDR1 MGHRA and CDR2 YSYEKL. This CDR3 spans 13 amino acids. Trimming shortened V by 2 bases and J by 4 bases, and 8 bases separated the two germline ends. The CDR3 sequence: CASSQPVGTEAFF. Here the CDR3 DNA reads TGCGCCAGCAGCCAACCGGTCGGCACTGAAGCTTTCTTT.

The rearrangement uses TRBV29-1 and TRBJ2-1; 7 positions match TRBD2. Germline V gene sequence: CDR1 SQVTM, CDR2 ANQGSEA. The CDR3 has 14 residues. Trimming took 4 bases from V and 9 from J; bases not matched to a gene: 12. CDR3 sequence reads: CSVGGPSGVSEQFF. The CDR3 DNA reads as TGCAGCGTTGGAGGTCCTAGCGGAGTGTCTGAGCAGTTCTTC.

The V and J genes are TRBV25-1 and TRBJ1-4; no clear D. From germline, CDR1 is MGHDK and CDR2 SYGVNS. This CDR3 has 15 residues. Trimming shortened V by 1 base and J by 0 bases, and 6 bases separated the two germline ends. The CDR3 DNA sequence: TGTGCCAGCAGTGAATGGAGAGCAACTAATGAAAAACTGTTTTTT. Residues: CASSEWRATNEKLFF.

The V gene is TRBV4-1, the J gene TRBJ1-5; D possibly corresponds to TRBD1 (5 bases). V lost 4 bases, J lost 4 bases, and 14 bases lay in between. The CDR3 has 15 residues. Germline CDR1 MGHRA, CDR2 YSYEKL. CDR3 residues: CASSPDMRGNQPQHF. The DNA for the CDR3 is TGCGCCAGCAGCCCTGACATGAGGGGAAATCAGCCCCAGCATTTT.

The chain uses TRBV5-1 and TRBJ1-5, with D unclear. V was pared by 1 base and J by 2 bases, with 7 bases between. Germline-derived CDR1 and CDR2 are SGHRS and YFSETQ. The CDR3 length is 14 residues. The CDR3 protein is CASSLNGGNQPQHF. DNA for the CDR3: TGCGCCAGCAGCTTGAATGGGGGCAATCAGCCCCAGCATTTT. Combining the CDR3 with reference TRBV5-1 and TRBJ1-5 gives the whole variable domain KAGVTQTPRYLIKTRGQQVTLSCSPISGHRSVSWYQQTPGQGLQFLFEYFSETQRNKGNFPGRFSGRQFSNSRSEMNVSTLELGDSALYLCASSLNGGNQPQHFGDGTRLSIL.

This chain links TRBV5-1 with TRBJ2-5; D may match TRBD1 or TRBD2 (5 bases each). The CDR3 has 15 residues. The V gene lost 4 bases and the J gene lost 1 base, with 14 bases spanning the gap. Per germline, CDR1 SGHRS and CDR2 YFSETQ. CDR3 bases: TGCGCCAGCAGCCGCTCGGGACCGATCCAAGAGACCCAGTACTTC. It codes for CASSRSGPIQETQYF.

The chain carries TRBV18 and TRBJ2-7, with D hard to call. The germline gives CDR1 KGHSH, CDR2 LQKENI. This CDR3 is 13 amino acids long. V lost 4 bases and J 2 bases, leaving 9 bases between the germline ends. Here the CDR3 DNA reads TGTGCCAGCTCACTGATGGTAGCCTACGAGCAGTACTTC. This sequence encodes CASSLMVAYEQYF. Complete variable domain (other parts from reference TRBV18 and TRBJ2-7): NAGVMQNPRHLVRRRGQEARLRCSPMKGHSHVYWYRQLPEEGLKFMVYLQKENIIDESGMPKERFSAEFPKEGPSILRIQQVVRGDSAAYFCASSLMVAYEQYFGPGTRLTVT.

This clone appeared a single time. V and J are TRBV30 and TRBJ2-1; unclear D gene. The CDR3 is 12 amino acids. CDR1 and CDR2 from the germline V gene are GTSNPN and SVGIG (reference sequence). The ends were cut back, 0 bases at V and 8 bases at J, with 8 bases in the middle. The CDR3 loop is CAWSVGSYEQFF. The CDR3 bases are TGTGCCTGGAGTGTAGGGTCATATGAGCAGTTCTTC.